This T cell receptor (beta chain) emerged from a study of T cells after yellow fever vaccination. Study-wide results and limits: Booster sampling recovered most clones from primary vaccination (about 97% CD4, around 88% CD8). Some clonotypes, a small share, were shared between CD4 and CD8 compartments.

With respect to this clonotype: Its antigen is undetermined.

They built TCR cDNA with 5'RACE template switching, a step that put in a universal primer site and UMIs. In TCRdb, the 5' RACE reads were re-called with MiXCR into one record per CDR3 protein. Of hundreds of thousands of distinct CDR3 sequences listed, 8.7% are singletons. The germline V gene encodes CDR1 SGHRS and CDR2 YFSETQ. Between the trimmed V and J ends, which lost 1 base and 6 bases, there was a span of 10 bases. This CDR3 region has 13 residues. Sequencing used PBMCs, obtained on the day of the first yellow fever vaccination. This TCR was sampled from a man aged 18 to 35 who received the YFV17D yellow fever vaccine. This chain uses TRBV5-1 with TRBJ1-1; D remains ambiguous. The CDR3, as DNA: TGCGCCAGCAGCTTGTGGACGGACGCTGAAGCTTTCTTT. Protein product: CASSLWTDAEAFF.